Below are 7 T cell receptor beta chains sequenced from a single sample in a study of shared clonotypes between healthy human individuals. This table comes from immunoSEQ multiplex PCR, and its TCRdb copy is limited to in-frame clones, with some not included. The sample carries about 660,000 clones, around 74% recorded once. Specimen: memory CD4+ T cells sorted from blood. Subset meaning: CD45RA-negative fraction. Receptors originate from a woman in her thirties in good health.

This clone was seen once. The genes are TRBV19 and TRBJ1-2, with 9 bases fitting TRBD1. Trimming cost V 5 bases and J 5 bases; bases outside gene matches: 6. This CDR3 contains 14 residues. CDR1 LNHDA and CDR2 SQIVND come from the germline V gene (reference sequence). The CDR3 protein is CASSPRDRDYGYTF. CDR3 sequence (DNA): TGTGCCAGTAGTCCCCGGGACAGGGATTATGGCTACACCTTC.

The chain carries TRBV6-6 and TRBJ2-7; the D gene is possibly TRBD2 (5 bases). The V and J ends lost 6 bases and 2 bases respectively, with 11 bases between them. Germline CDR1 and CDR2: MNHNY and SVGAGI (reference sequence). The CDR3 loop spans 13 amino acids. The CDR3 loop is CASRRTSTYEQYF. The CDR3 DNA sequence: TGTGCCAGCAGACGGACTTCCACCTACGAGCAGTACTTC.

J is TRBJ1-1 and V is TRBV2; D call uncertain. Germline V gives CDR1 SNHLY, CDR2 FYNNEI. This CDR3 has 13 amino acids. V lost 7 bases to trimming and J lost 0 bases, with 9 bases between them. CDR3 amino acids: CASIQYLNTEAFF. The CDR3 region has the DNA TGTGCCAGCATCCAATACTTGAACACTGAAGCTTTCTTT.

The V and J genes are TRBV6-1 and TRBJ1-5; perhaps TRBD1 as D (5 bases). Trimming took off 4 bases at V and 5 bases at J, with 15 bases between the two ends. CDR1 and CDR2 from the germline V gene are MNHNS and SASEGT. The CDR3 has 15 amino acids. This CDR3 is CASSVWRGGDQPQHF. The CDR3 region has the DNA TGTGCCAGCAGTGTTTGGAGGGGAGGTGATCAGCCCCAGCATTTT.

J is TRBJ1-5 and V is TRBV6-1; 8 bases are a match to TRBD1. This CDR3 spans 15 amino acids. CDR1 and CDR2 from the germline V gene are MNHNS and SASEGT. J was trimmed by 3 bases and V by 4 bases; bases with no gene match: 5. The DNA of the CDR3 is TGTGCCAGCAGTGCAGGACAGGGAAACAATCAGCCCCAGCATTTT. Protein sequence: CASSAGQGNNQPQHF.

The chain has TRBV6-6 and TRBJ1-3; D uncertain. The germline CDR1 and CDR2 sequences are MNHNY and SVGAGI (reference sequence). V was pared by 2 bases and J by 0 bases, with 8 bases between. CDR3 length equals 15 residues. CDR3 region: CASSYGRNSGNTIYF. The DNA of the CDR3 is TGTGCCAGCAGTTACGGACGAAACTCTGGAAACACCATATATTTT.

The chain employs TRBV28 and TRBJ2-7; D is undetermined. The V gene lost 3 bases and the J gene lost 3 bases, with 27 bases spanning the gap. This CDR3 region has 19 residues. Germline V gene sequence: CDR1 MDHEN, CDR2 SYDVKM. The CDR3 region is CASSLSRSGTRWEYYEQYF. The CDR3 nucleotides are TGTGCCAGCAGTTTGAGTCGTTCTGGTACCCGGTGGGAATACTACGAGCAGTACTTC.